Given below is one T cell receptor beta chain in context. The data were obtained in a study of blood T cell repertoires in COVID-19. Using immunoSEQ multiplex PCR, the repertoire was profiled, and TCRdb retains in-frame clones only, with some absent. Found here are more than 130,000 clones, approximately 80% of them singletons; the top ten hold around 10%. CDR3 length: 14 residues. Germline values: CDR1 SGHRS, CDR2 YFSETQ. Deletions cut 2 bases from V and 3 bases from J, with 11 bases between. The chain carries TRBV5-1 and TRBJ1-1; D unclear. The receptor was isolated from an elderly woman in a cohort sampled during active or convalescent COVID-19. The source material was peripheral blood. The CDR3 reads CASSLGRQDTEAFF. CDR3 nucleotides: TGCGCCAGCAGCTTAGGTCGTCAGGACACTGAAGCTTTCTTT.